A selection of T cell receptor beta chains follows, all from one sample in a study of cytomegalovirus exposure and HLA in healthy donors. Assay: immunoSEQ multiplex PCR; the TCRdb copy retains only in-frame clones and omits some. In the table there are some 100,000 clones, under 85% of which are singletons. Sequenced input: PBMCs. The source is a man aged 40-55 years in good health and CMV-seronegative. Each CDR3 is given with its conserved first and last residue. The D gene is left open where the match is weak. Rows give clone size only sometimes, using once, few, many, or a class for an expanded clone.

d_gene	j_gene	v_gene	abundance	CDR3aa	CDR3nt
.	TRBJ1-1	TRBV5-6	many	CASSLEVATEAFF	TGTGCCAGCAGCTTGGAAGTAGCCACTGAAGCTTTCTTT
TRBD1	TRBJ2-1	TRBV19	.	CASLDPQGANNEQFF	TGTGCCTCCCTAGATCCGCAGGGGGCGAACAATGAGCAGTTCTTC
TRBD2	TRBJ2-5	TRBV5-4	.	CASNPSGGASQETQYF	TGTGCCAGCAACCCTAGCGGGGGGGCCAGCCAAGAGACCCAGTACTTC
TRBD2	TRBJ2-1	TRBV27	.	CASSLAGGGYNEQFF	TGTGCCAGCAGTTTAGCGGGGGGAGGCTACAATGAGCAGTTCTTC
TRBD1	TRBJ2-3	TRBV6-5	.	CASSGSGGSTQYF	TGTGCCAGCAGTGGTTCAGGGGGCTCTACGCAGTATTTT
TRBD1	TRBJ2-1	TRBV5-8	.	CASSLAEGGPYNEQFF	TGTGCCAGCAGCTTGGCGGAAGGGGGCCCCTACAATGAGCAGTTCTTC
TRBD1	TRBJ1-1	TRBV28	.	CASSTGGKNTEAFF	TGTGCCAGCAGTACAGGGGGCAAGAACACTGAAGCTTTCTTT
TRBD1	TRBJ1-6	TRBV11-2	few	CASSLGDSLVSPLHF	TGTGCCAGCAGCTTAGGGGACAGTTTGGTTTCCCCCCTCCACTTT
TRBD1	TRBJ1-5	TRBV6-6	few	CASSHPGQAHQPQHF	TGTGCCAGCAGTCACCCGGGACAGGCCCATCAGCCCCAGCATTTT
.	TRBJ1-1	TRBV19	.	CASETGGLGTEAFF	TGTGCCAGTGAGACCGGGGGTTTAGGCACTGAAGCTTTCTTT
TRBD1	TRBJ1-5	TRBV6-5	.	CASVDRGGSNQPQHF	TGTGCCAGCGTAGACAGGGGAGGGAGCAATCAGCCCCAGCATTTT
TRBD1	TRBJ1-1	TRBV5-4	.	CASSPPGQRNTEAFF	TGTGCCAGCAGCCCACCGGGACAGCGGAACACTGAAGCTTTCTTT
.	TRBJ1-6	TRBV6-5	.	CASSPQAGYSPLHF	TGTGCCAGCAGTCCCCAGGCAGGGTACTCACCCCTCCACTTT
.	TRBJ1-2	TRBV30	.	CAWSMWGGLEGYTF	TGTGCCTGGAGTATGTGGGGGGGGCTAGAGGGCTACACCTTC
TRBD2	TRBJ2-2	TRBV2	.	CASTYSGGANGELFF	TGTGCCAGCACCTATAGCGGGGGGGCCAACGGGGAGCTGTTTTTT
.	TRBJ1-3	TRBV4-1	.	CASSQTPGTSGNTIYF	TGCGCCAGCAGCCAAACCCCAGGAACCTCTGGAAACACCATATATTTT
.	TRBJ2-7	TRBV5-1	.	CASSRASYEQYF	TGCGCCAGCAGCCGCGCCTCCTACGAGCAGTACTTC
TRBD1	TRBJ1-5	TRBV27	.	CASSPLVGQGGGNQPQHF	TGTGCCAGCAGTCCCCTGGTGGGACAGGGGGGTGGCAATCAGCCCCAGCATTTT
.	TRBJ2-1	TRBV28	.	CASSFLGGGGNEQFF	TGTGCCAGCAGTTTTTTAGGGGGTGGAGGCAATGAGCAGTTCTTC